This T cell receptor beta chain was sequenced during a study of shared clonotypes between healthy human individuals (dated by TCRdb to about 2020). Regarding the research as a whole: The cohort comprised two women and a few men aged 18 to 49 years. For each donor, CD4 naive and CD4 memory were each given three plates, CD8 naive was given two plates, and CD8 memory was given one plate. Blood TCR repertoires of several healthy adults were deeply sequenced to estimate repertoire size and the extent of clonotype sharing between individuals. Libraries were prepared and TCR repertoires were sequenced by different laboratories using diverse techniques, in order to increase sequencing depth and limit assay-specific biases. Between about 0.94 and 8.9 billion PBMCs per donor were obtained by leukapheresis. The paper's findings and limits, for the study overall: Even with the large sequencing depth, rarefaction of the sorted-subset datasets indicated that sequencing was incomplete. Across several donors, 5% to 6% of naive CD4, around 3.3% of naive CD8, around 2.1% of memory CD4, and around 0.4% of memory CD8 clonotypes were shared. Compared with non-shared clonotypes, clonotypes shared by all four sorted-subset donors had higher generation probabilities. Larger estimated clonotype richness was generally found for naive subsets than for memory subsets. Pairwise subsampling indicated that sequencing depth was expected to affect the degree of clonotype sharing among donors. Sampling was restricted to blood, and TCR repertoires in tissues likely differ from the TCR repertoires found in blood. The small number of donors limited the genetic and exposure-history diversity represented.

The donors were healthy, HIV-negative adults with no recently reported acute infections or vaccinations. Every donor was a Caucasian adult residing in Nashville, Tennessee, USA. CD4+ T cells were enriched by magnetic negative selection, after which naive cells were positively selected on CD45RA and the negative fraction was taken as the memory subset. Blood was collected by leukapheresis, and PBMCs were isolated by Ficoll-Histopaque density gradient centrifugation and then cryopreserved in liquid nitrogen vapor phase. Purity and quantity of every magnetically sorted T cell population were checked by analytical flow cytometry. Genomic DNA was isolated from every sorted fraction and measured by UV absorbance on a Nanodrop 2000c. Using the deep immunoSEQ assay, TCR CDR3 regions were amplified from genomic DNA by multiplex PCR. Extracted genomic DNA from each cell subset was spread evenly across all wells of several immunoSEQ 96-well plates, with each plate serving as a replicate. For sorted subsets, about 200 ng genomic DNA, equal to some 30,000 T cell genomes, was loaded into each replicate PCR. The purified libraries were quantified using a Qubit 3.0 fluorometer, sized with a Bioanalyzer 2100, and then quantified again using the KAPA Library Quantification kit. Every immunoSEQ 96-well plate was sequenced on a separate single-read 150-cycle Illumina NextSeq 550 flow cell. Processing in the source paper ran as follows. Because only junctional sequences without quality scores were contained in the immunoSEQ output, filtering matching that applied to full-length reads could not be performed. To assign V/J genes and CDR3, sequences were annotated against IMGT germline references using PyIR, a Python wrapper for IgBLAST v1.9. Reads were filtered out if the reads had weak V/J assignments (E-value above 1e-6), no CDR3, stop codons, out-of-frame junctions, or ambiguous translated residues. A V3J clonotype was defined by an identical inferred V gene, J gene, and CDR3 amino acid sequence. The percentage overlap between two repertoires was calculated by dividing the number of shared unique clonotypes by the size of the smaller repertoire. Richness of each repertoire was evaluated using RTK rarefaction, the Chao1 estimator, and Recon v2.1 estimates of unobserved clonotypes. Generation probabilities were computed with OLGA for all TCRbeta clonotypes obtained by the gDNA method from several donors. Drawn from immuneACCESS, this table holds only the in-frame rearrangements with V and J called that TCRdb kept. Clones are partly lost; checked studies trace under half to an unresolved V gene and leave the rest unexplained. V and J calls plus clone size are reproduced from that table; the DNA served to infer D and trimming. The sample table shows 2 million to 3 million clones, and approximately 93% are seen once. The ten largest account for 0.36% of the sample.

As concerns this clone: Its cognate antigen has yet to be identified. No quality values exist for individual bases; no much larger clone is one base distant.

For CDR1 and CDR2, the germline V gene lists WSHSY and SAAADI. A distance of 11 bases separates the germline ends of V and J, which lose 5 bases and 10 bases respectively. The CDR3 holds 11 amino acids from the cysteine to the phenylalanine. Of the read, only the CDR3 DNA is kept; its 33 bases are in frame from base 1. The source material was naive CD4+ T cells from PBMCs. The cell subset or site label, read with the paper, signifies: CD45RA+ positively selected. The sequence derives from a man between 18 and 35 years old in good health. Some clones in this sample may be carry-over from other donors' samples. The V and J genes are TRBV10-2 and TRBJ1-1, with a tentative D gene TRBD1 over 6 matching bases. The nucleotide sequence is TGCGCCAGCAGTTCAGGGGTAACAGCTTTCTTT. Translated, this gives CASSSGVTAFF.